The rows below give T cell receptor beta chains drawn from one sample of a study of spatial heterogeneity in lung cancer. From the 5' RACE reads, TCRdb called clonotypes with MiXCR, one entry per CDR3 protein. The table has 77,000 or so distinct CDR3 sequences, approximately 20% seen once. Specimen: PBMCs, collected at surgery. The receptors come from a male donor with early-stage non-small cell lung cancer. Both conserved end residues are part of each CDR3. Fields, in order: D gene, V gene, J gene, CDR3 protein. The D gene is left open where the match is weak.

-	TRBV7-2	TRBJ2-5	CASSLPRVKETQYF
-	TRBV20-1	TRBJ1-1	CSARAVGGNTEAFF
TRBD2	TRBV20-1	TRBJ2-7	CSARDPIAGTYEQYF
-	TRBV29-1	TRBJ2-7	CSVTQTWGEQYF
TRBD1	TRBV7-8	TRBJ1-4	CASSSGTGTSEKLFF
-	TRBV7-3	TRBJ2-3	CASSPKGVQDTQYF
-	TRBV5-1	TRBJ2-2	CASSLVWGGDTGELFF
TRBD2	TRBV7-9	TRBJ2-5	CASSFGGGYQETQYF
-	TRBV6-4	TRBJ1-1	CASSKSLNTEAFF
-	TRBV14	TRBJ1-2	CASSQVGSGGYTF
TRBD1	TRBV27	TRBJ1-1	CASSLGGQGSMNTEAFF
-	TRBV9	TRBJ1-3	CASSVKGTGNTIYF
-	TRBV9	TRBJ2-3	CASSVREGGTDTQYF
TRBD2	TRBV11-3	TRBJ2-5	CASSRLGGDETQYF
-	TRBV28	TRBJ1-5	CASSFVVGQADQPQHF
-	TRBV5-1	TRBJ1-4	CASSLVQGSGEKLFF
-	TRBV7-3	TRBJ2-1	CASSLTAVSPEQFF
-	TRBV28	TRBJ1-5	CASRIRNEHSDQPQHF
-	TRBV27	TRBJ2-2	CASTPGSPNTGELFF
TRBD2	TRBV9	TRBJ2-5	CASSEGRAGGRETQYF
TRBD1	TRBV5-1	TRBJ1-2	CASSTQGGRGYTF
-	TRBV7-3	TRBJ2-6	CASSLTGAGANVLTF
-	TRBV6-6	TRBJ2-7	CASSYSGFSVLAYEQYF
TRBD1	TRBV11-1	TRBJ2-2	CASSLTGVTGELFF
TRBD1	TRBV24-1	TRBJ2-7	CATSEMGQGALRRYEQYF
-	TRBV4-3	TRBJ1-4	CASSQGGPATNEKLFF
-	TRBV7-2	TRBJ2-1	CASSPPGGEQFF